One sample yielded the 27 T cell receptor beta chains listed below, sequenced in a study of T cell responses to AZD1222 COVID-19 vaccine. The data were produced by immunoSEQ multiplex PCR, yet TCRdb's version contains in-frame clones alone and is incomplete. The sample shows more than 95,000 clones, more than 85% of them seen only once. This specimen was peripheral blood, taken 28 days after the second AZD1222 dose. Every receptor here comes from an adult who received the AZD1222 COVID-19 vaccine.

This chain connects TRBV27 to TRBJ1-1; 8 bases match TRBD1. The J segment lost 0 bases and the V segment lost 4 bases, leaving 7 bases of the junction unmatched. Germline lookup yields CDR1 MNHEY and CDR2 SMNVEV (reference sequence). This CDR3 has 16 residues. CDR3 in DNA: TGTGCCAGCAGTTCCCGGGACAGGAGCATGAACACTGAAGCTTTCTTT. This translates into CASSSRDRSMNTEAFF.

This clone was recorded once. The chain links TRBV14 to TRBJ2-1; perhaps TRBD2 as D (5 bases). The CDR3 sequence is 14 residues long. V lost 1 base, J lost 4 bases, and 8 bases lay in between. Germline V gene lookup returns CDR1 SGHDN and CDR2 FVKESK. In nucleotides, the CDR3 is TGTGCCAGCAGCCAAGCTCTAGCTTACAATGAGCAGTTCTTC. It is translated as CASSQALAYNEQFF.

The rearrangement uses TRBV4-2 and TRBJ2-7, with 11 bases lining up with TRBD2. With 4 bases clipped from V and 7 bases from J, the junction kept 9 bases outside the gene matches. CDR1 LGHNA and CDR2 YNFKEQ come from the germline V gene. There are 15 residues in the CDR3. CDR3 amino acids: CASSPASGGLGEQYF. The CDR3, as DNA: TGTGCCAGCAGCCCGGCTAGCGGGGGGCTTGGAGAGCAGTACTTC.

The chain uses TRBV14 and TRBJ2-7; D ambiguous. The germline V and J ends were trimmed by 5 bases and 3 bases, with 8 bases remaining between them. Germline V gene data show CDR1 as SGHDN and CDR2 as FVKESK. There are 12 residues in the CDR3. This chain's CDR3 is CASSFDGYEQYF. DNA of the CDR3: TGTGCCAGCAGCTTCGACGGCTACGAGCAGTACTTC.

This chain connects TRBV9 to TRBJ1-2; D possibly corresponds to TRBD1 (5 bases). Trimming removed 7 bases from V and 1 base from J, with 29 bases in between. CDR1 and CDR2 (germline): SGDLS, YYNGEE. CDR3 length: 19 residues. CDR3 DNA sequence: TGTGCCAGCCTCCTTCCCCGGGGGGAAATTGGAGGCCTTAACTATGGCTACACCTTC. Protein sequence: CASLLPRGEIGGLNYGYTF.

The gene calls are TRBV7-9 and TRBJ2-3; 11 bases map to TRBD2. V was pared by 4 bases and J by 6 bases, with 15 bases of the junction left unmatched. The CDR3 has 18 residues. Germline values: CDR1 SEHNR, CDR2 FQNEAQ (reference sequence). The CDR3 protein is CASSYPPRLAGISDTQYF. The CDR3 DNA is TGTGCCAGCAGCTATCCCCCCCGACTAGCGGGGATATCGGATACGCAGTATTTT.

The chain employs TRBV19 and TRBJ2-2; D assignment may be TRBD1 or TRBD2 (7 bases each). The CDR3 loop spans 14 amino acids. V was cut by 6 bases and J by 5 bases, with 13 bases left in between. Germline V gene sequence: CDR1 LNHDA, CDR2 SQIVND (reference sequence). The CDR3 spells CASRTGRGTGELFF. As DNA, the CDR3 is TGTGCCAGTAGGACAGGGAGGGGAACCGGGGAGCTGTTTTTT. Supplemented by reference TRBV19 and TRBJ2-2, the full variable domain reads DGGITQSPKYLFRKEGQNVTLSCEQNLNHDAMYWYRQDPGQGLRLIYYSQIVNDFQKGDIAEGYSVSREKKESFPLTVTSAQKNPTAFYLCASRTGRGTGELFFGEGSRLTVL.

The J gene is TRBJ1-1, the V gene TRBV27; maybe TRBD1 (5 bases). This CDR3 region has 15 residues. The V gene lost 0 bases and the J gene lost 2 bases, with 10 bases spanning the gap. Per germline, CDR1 MNHEY and CDR2 SMNVEV (reference sequence). The CDR3, as DNA: TGTGCCAGCAGTTTATCTTTGGGGCTAAACACTGAAGCTTTCTTT. It specifies CASSLSLGLNTEAFF.

This clone was picked up a small number of times. The rearrangement uses TRBV12-3 or TRBV12-4 and TRBJ1-4; weak D call: TRBD1 (5 bases). The CDR3 is 13 amino acids. The V end lost 4 bases, the J end lost 8 bases, and 11 bases lay between the germline ends. CDR3 sequence reads: CASSSQDNEKLFF. The CDR3 nucleotides read TGTGCCAGCAGTTCACAGGACAACGAAAAACTGTTTTTT.

The chain has TRBV19 and TRBJ2-7; 7 bases agree with TRBD1. Unmatched junction bases numbered 7, after V lost 5 bases and J lost 3 bases. The germline CDR1 and CDR2 sequences are LNHDA and SQIVND (reference sequence). The CDR3 sequence is 14 residues long. CDR3 sequence reads: CASSPTGLLYEQYF. The CDR3 nucleotides read TGTGCCAGTAGTCCGACAGGGTTGCTCTACGAGCAGTACTTC.

Here the CDR3 reads CASSRTGRVSYEQYF. The CDR3 DNA reads TGCGCCAGCAGCAGGACTGGCAGGGTAAGCTACGAGCAGTACTTC. V usage is TRBV5-1 and J usage is TRBJ2-7; D tentatively reads TRBD1 or TRBD2 (5 bases each). In germline, CDR1 is SGHRS, CDR2 YFSETQ. The germline V and J ends were trimmed by 4 bases and 3 bases, with 17 bases remaining between them. The CDR3 loop spans 15 amino acids.

The rearrangement uses TRBV5-6 and TRBJ1-3; TRBD1 is a possible D gene (5 bases). The V end was cut by 0 bases, the J end by 0 bases, with 19 bases between. The germline V gene has CDR1 SGHDT and CDR2 YYEEEE. This CDR3 comprises 19 residues. CDR3 in DNA: TGTGCCAGCAGCTTGGCGTCCGCGGGCAGACAGAGCTCTGGAAACACCATATATTTT. It translates to CASSLASAGRQSSGNTIYF.

The chain recombines TRBV28 with TRBJ2-7; 7 bases line up with TRBD1. V was pared by 5 bases and J by 2 bases, with 12 bases of the junction left unmatched. In germline, CDR1 is MDHEN, CDR2 SYDVKM. This CDR3 region has 16 residues. The CDR3 loop reads CASSATPGQWPYEQYF. CDR3 coding DNA: TGTGCCAGCAGTGCTACACCGGGACAGTGGCCCTACGAGCAGTACTTC.

The V and J genes are TRBV9 and TRBJ1-2; D remains unclear. The length of the CDR3 is 15 residues. The germline V gene encodes CDR1 SGDLS and CDR2 YYNGEE. Trimming shortened V by 0 bases and J by 2 bases, and 11 bases separated the two germline ends. The DNA for the CDR3 is TGTGCCAGCAGCGTAGGGTCCGGCAGCAACTATGGCTACACCTTC. It is translated as CASSVGSGSNYGYTF. The entire variable domain, with the rest obtained from reference TRBV9 and TRBJ1-2, is as follows: DSGVTQTPKHLITATGQRVTLRCSPRSGDLSVYWYQQSLDQGLQFLIQYYNGEERAKGNILERFSAQQFPDLHSELNLSSLELGDSALYFCASSVGSGSNYGYTFGSGTRLTVV.

This clone showed up just once. J is TRBJ2-7 and V is TRBV3-1 (or the pseudogene TRBV3-2), with D possibly TRBD1 on 5 matching bases. Per germline, CDR1 LGHDT and CDR2 YNNKEL (reference sequence). The CDR3 covers 14 residues. V was clipped by 1 base and J by 4 bases, with 11 bases between them. Written as DNA, the CDR3 is TGTGCCAGCAGCCAAGGGACAAGGCCTTACGAGCAGTACTTC. Its translation is CASSQGTRPYEQYF.

The chain couples TRBV19 to TRBJ1-5; TRBD1 is a possible D gene (6 bases). V lost 5 bases to trimming and J lost 9 bases, with 14 bases between them. The CDR3 length is 13 residues. Germline V gene sequence: CDR1 LNHDA, CDR2 SQIVND (reference sequence). For the CDR3, the DNA is TGTGCCAGTAGTCTGGGGGGCCTGAGGCCCCAGCATTTT. Amino acid sequence: CASSLGGLRPQHF.

This chain links TRBV6-5 with TRBJ1-1, with TRBD1 matching over 7 bases. The germline CDR1 and CDR2 sequences are MNHEY and SVGAGI. V trimming: 4 bases; J trimming: 4 bases; junction bases outside the gene matches: 3. CDR3 length equals 13 residues. The CDR3 loop is CASSFRDSTEAFF. The CDR3 nucleotides read TGTGCCAGCAGTTTCCGGGACAGCACTGAAGCTTTCTTT.

This clone occurred a few times. V and J are TRBV18 and TRBJ1-3; TRBD1 aligns across 8 bases. Germline lookup yields CDR1 KGHSH and CDR2 LQKENI. The CDR3 spans 15 residues. V lost 5 bases and J lost 2; bases outside the gene matches: 5. The CDR3 sequence: CASSSGTGTGNTIYF. The CDR3 nucleotides are TGTGCCAGCTCATCCGGGACAGGCACTGGAAACACCATATATTTT. Based on the CDR3 plus reference TRBV18 and TRBJ1-3, the full variable domain is NAGVMQNPRHLVRRRGQEARLRCSPMKGHSHVYWYRQLPEEGLKFMVYLQKENIIDESGMPKERFSAEFPKEGPSILRIQQVVRGDSAAYFCASSSGTGTGNTIYFGEGSWLTVV.

The V and J genes are TRBV27 and TRBJ2-7; 7 nucleotides align to TRBD2. V was clipped by 6 bases and J by 0 bases; unmatched bases: 8. From germline, CDR1 is MNHEY and CDR2 SMNVEV (reference sequence). The CDR3 has 15 residues. The chain's CDR3 is CASSIAGQRSYEQYF. The CDR3 bases are TGTGCCAGCAGCATAGCGGGCCAGCGCTCCTACGAGCAGTACTTC.

The V gene is TRBV30, the J gene TRBJ1-2; 7 nucleotides line up with TRBD1. The V segment lost 3 bases and the J segment 4 bases; nucleotides outside the gene matches: 8. Per the germline V gene, CDR1 is GTSNPN and CDR2 is SVGIG (reference sequence). The CDR3 is 14 amino acids. CDR3 in amino acids: CAWSSGTVSYGYTF. CDR3 coding DNA: TGTGCCTGGAGCTCCGGGACAGTCTCCTATGGCTACACCTTC.

The chain employs TRBV5-1 and TRBJ2-7; 10 bases match TRBD1. V trimming: 3 bases; J trimming: 2 bases; junction bases outside the gene matches: 5. This CDR3 spans 15 amino acids. The V gene's germline CDR1 is SGHRS and CDR2 YFSETQ. The CDR3 bases are TGCGCCAGCAGCTCCCGGGACAGGGGAACCTACGAGCAGTACTTC. Amino acids: CASSSRDRGTYEQYF. Complete variable domain (other parts from reference TRBV5-1 and TRBJ2-7): KAGVTQTPRYLIKTRGQQVTLSCSPISGHRSVSWYQQTPGQGLQFLFEYFSETQRNKGNFPGRFSGRQFSNSRSEMNVSTLELGDSALYLCASSSRDRGTYEQYFGPGTRLTVT.

The gene calls are TRBV6-4 and TRBJ1-5; D is possibly TRBD1 (6 bases). V lost 0 bases to trimming and J lost 7 bases, with 7 bases between them. This CDR3 is 13 amino acids long. Germline-derived CDR1 and CDR2 are MRHNA and SNTAGT. The CDR3 spells CASSDSRGQPQHF. CDR3 DNA sequence: TGTGCCAGCAGTGACTCCAGGGGACAGCCCCAGCATTTT.

The chain has TRBV3-1 (or the pseudogene TRBV3-2) and TRBJ2-5, with a weak D call TRBD2 (7 bases). The CDR3 contains 14 residues. Germline V gene lookup returns CDR1 LGHDT and CDR2 YNNKEL (reference sequence). V gave up 4 bases and J gave up 5 bases, with 14 bases separating them. Here the CDR3 reads CASSPGGAGETQYF. In DNA, the CDR3 is TGTGCCAGCAGCCCGGGGGGCGCGGGTGAGACCCAGTACTTC.

V and J are TRBV18 and TRBJ2-7; 10 bases are a match to TRBD2. The CDR3 spans 19 residues. Trimming took 1 base from V and 5 from J; bases not matched to a gene: 17. Germline CDR1 reads KGHSH; CDR2 reads LQKENI. The CDR3 region is CASSPRTGFGLAVRDEQYF. CDR3 sequence (DNA): TGTGCCAGCTCACCACGGACAGGGTTTGGACTAGCGGTTCGGGACGAGCAGTACTTC.

The V gene is TRBV27, the J gene TRBJ1-1, with TRBD1 identical over 9 bases. J was trimmed by 6 bases and V by 4 bases; bases with no gene match: 12. CDR3 size: 16 residues. Germline loops: CDR1 MNHEY, CDR2 SMNVEV (reference sequence). The CDR3 spells CASSSIGTGRGPEAFF. CDR3 DNA sequence: TGTGCCAGCAGTTCAATCGGGACAGGGAGGGGCCCTGAAGCTTTCTTT.

The chain links TRBV11-2 to TRBJ2-3; D may correspond to TRBD1 or TRBD2 (5 bases each). This CDR3 is 12 amino acids long. Germline V gene lookup returns CDR1 SGHAT and CDR2 FQNNGV. V was trimmed by 1 base and J by 8 bases, leaving 7 bases between them. The chain's CDR3 is CASSLGGTTQYF. The CDR3 coding sequence is TGTGCCAGCAGCTTAGGGGGGACTACGCAGTATTTT.

V is TRBV18 and J is TRBJ1-1, with D perhaps matching TRBD1 (5 bases). CDR1 and CDR2 from the germline V gene are KGHSH and LQKENI. The CDR3 loop spans 13 amino acids. V was clipped by 5 bases and J by 5 bases, with 12 bases between them. Here the CDR3 DNA reads TGTGCCAGCTCATTCTATGGGGGGACTGAAGCTTTCTTT. It yields the protein CASSFYGGTEAFF.